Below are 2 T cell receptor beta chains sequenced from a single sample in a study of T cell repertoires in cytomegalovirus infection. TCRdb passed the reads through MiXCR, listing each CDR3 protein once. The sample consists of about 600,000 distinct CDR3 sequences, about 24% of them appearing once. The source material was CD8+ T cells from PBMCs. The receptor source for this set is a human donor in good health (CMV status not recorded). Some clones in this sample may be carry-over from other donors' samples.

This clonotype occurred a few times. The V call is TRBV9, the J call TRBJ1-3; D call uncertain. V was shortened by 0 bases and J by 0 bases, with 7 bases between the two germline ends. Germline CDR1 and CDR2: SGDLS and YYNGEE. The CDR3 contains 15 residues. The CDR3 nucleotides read TGTGCCAGCAGCGTAGAACCCGGCTCTGGAAACACCATATATTTT. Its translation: CASSVEPGSGNTIYF.

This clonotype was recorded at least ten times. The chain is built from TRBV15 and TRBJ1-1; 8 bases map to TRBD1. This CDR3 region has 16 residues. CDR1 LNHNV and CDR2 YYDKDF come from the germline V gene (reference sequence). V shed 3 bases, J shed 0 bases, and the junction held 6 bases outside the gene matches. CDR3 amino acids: CATSSGQGTLNTEAFF. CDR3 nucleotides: TGTGCCACCAGCAGCGGACAGGGAACCCTGAACACTGAAGCTTTCTTT.